The 2 T cell receptor beta chains given below trace back to one sample, sequenced in a study of T cell clonotyping in hematopoietic cell transplantation. Sequencing was performed with immunoSEQ multiplex PCR; in TCRdb, only in-frame clones are kept and a portion is missing. The sample records 55,000 to 70,000 clones, 90% to 95% being singletons. Sample: peripheral blood mononuclear cells. Source of these receptors: a man aged 45-60 years in good health. Some clones in this sample may be carry-over from other donors' samples.

V and J are TRBV19 and TRBJ1-6; 8 bases fit TRBD1. Germline trimming cut 4 bases from V and 7 bases from J; bases unmatched to any gene: 12. The CDR3 is made up of 17 amino acids. CDR1 and CDR2 from the germline V gene are LNHDA and SQIVND (reference sequence). CDR3: CASSRSTRTGRNSPLHF. The CDR3 DNA follows: TGTGCCAGTAGTAGATCGACCCGGACAGGGAGAAATTCACCCCTCCACTTT.

The chain recombines TRBV4-3 with TRBJ2-1; weak D call: TRBD1 (5 bases). The CDR3 has 12 residues. Trimming took 0 bases from V and 10 from J, leaving 7 bases between them. In germline, CDR1 is LGHNA, CDR2 YSLEER. The CDR3 nucleotides are TGCGCCAGCAGCCAAGAGTGGGGCGAGCAGTTCTTC. Amino acids: CASSQEWGEQFF.